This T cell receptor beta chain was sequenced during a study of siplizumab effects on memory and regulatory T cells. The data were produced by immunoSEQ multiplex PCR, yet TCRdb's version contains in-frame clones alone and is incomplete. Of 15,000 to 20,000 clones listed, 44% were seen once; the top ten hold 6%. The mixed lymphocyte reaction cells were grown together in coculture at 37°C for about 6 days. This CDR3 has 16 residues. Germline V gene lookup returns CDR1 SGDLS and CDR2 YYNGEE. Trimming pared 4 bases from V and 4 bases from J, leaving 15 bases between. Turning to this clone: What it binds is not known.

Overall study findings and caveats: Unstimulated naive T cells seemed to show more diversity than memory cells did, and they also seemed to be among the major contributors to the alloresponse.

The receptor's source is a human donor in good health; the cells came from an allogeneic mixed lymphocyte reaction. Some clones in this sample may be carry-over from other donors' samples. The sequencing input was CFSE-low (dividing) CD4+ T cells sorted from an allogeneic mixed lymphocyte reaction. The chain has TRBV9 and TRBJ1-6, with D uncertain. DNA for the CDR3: TGTGCCAGCAGCCAGCAGGATCGGCTATATAATTCACCCCTCCACTTT. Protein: CASSQQDRLYNSPLHF.